The TCR beta chain under discussion was sequenced for a study of blood T cell repertoires in COVID-19. About the study: Acute and convalescent COVID-19 specimens originated in the United States, Italy and Spain. Sample material is recorded as cDNA or gDNA derived from T cells, B-cell-depleted T cells, or PBMCs.

CDR1 and CDR2 from the germline V gene are MNHNY and SVGAGI (reference sequence). The CDR3 extends over 14 amino acids. The V end lost 5 bases, the J end lost 3 bases, and 10 bases lay between the germline ends. Per the authors' pipeline: From reference gene primer amplification, estimates of nucleated cell counts were derived. The repertoire was sequenced with immunoSEQ multiplex PCR; TCRdb's copy has only in-frame clones and lacks some. For V, J and clone size, that table is used; D and trimming come from the DNA. The sample has roughly 100,000 clones, around 88% seen once. The sample consisted of peripheral blood. This chain connects TRBV6-6 to TRBJ2-2; no clear D. The sequence was collected from a woman between 65 and 79 years old with acute or convalescent COVID-19. Here the CDR3 DNA reads TGTGCCAGCAGTCCGACACCTTACACCGGGGAGCTGTTTTTT. This sequence encodes CASSPTPYTGELFF.